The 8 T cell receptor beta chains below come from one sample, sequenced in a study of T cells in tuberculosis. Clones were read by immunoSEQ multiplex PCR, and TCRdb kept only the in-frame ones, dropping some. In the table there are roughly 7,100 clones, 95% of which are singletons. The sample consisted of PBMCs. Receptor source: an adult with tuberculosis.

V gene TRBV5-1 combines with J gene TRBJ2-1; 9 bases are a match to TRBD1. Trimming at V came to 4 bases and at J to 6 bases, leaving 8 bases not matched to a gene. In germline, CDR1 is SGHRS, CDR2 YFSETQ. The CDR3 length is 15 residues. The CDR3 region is CASSLGQGMINEQFF. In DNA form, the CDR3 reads TGCGCCAGCAGCCTGGGACAGGGAATGATCAATGAGCAGTTCTTC.

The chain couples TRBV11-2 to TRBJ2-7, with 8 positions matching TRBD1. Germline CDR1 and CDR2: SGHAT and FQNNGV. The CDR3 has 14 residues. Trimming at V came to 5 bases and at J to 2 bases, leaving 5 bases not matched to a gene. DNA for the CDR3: TGTGCCAGCAGCCAGGACAGGGTGGCCTACGAGCAGTACTTC. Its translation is CASSQDRVAYEQYF.

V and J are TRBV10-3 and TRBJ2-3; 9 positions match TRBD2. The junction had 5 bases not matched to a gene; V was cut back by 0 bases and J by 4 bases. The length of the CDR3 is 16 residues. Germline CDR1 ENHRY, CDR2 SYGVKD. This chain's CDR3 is CAISESAGGPSDTQYF. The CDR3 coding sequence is TGTGCCATCAGTGAGTCTGCGGGAGGGCCTTCAGATACGCAGTATTTT.

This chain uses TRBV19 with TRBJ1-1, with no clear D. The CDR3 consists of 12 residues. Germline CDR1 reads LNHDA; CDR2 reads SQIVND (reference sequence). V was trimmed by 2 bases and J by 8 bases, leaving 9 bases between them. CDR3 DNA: TGTGCCAGTAGTATATATGGCAGGGAAGCTTTCTTT. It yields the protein CASSIYGREAFF.

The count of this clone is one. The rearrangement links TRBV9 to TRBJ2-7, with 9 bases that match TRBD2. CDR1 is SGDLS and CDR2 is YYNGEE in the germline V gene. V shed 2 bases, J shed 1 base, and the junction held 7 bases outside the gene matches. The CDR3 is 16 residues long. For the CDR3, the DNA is TGTGCCAGCAGCGTTGATAGCGGGGGCCCTTCCTACGAGCAGTACTTC. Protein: CASSVDSGGPSYEQYF. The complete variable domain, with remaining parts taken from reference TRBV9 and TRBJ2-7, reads DSGVTQTPKHLITATGQRVTLRCSPRSGDLSVYWYQQSLDQGLQFLIQYYNGEERAKGNILERFSAQQFPDLHSELNLSSLELGDSALYFCASSVDSGGPSYEQYFGPGTRLTVT.

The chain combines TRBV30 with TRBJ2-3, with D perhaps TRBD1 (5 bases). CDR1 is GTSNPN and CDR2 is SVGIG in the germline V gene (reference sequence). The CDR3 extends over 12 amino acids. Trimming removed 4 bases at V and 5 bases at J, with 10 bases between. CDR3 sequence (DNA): TGTGCCTGGACAGGGTATGGAGATACGCAGTATTTT. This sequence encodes CAWTGYGDTQYF.

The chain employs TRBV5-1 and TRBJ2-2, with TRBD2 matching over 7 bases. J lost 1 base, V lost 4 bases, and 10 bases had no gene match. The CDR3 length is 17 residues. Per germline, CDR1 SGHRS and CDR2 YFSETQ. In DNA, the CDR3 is TGCGCCAGCAGCCCCCGTAGCGGGCCAAGGAACACCGGGGAGCTGTTTTTT. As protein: CASSPRSGPRNTGELFF.

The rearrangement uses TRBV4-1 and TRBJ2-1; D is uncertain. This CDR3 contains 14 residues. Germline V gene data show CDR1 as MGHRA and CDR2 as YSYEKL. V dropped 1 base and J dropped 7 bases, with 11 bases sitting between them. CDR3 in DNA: TGCGCCAGCAGCCAAGTTCTACCAAAAAATGAGCAGTTCTTC. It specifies CASSQVLPKNEQFF.